A selection of T cell receptor beta chains follows, all from one sample in a study of blood T cell repertoires in COVID-19. The assay was immunoSEQ multiplex PCR, and TCRdb's table has in-frame clones only and misses some. The table records 300,000 to 450,000 clones, 85% of them present only once. The sample consisted of peripheral blood. These receptors all come from a woman aged 18-29 years with acute or convalescent COVID-19. CDR3s include the opening cysteine and the closing phenylalanine or tryptophan. The D gene is left open where the match is weak. Rows give clone size only sometimes, using once, few, many, or a class for an expanded clone.

V gene	J gene	clone size	D gene	CDR3 protein	CDR3 DNA
TRBV5-1	TRBJ1-2	.	.	CASSPAGGRNYGYTF	TGCGCCAGCAGCCCTGCCGGGGGTAGAAACTATGGCTACACCTTC
TRBV5-4	TRBJ1-1	.	TRBD1	CASSLPGQIMNTEAFF	TGTGCCAGCAGCTTACCGGGACAGATCATGAACACTGAAGCTTTCTTT
TRBV6-1	TRBJ1-3	.	.	CASSEEWAGSGNTIYF	TGTGCCAGCAGTGAAGAGTGGGCAGGTTCTGGAAACACCATATATTTT
TRBV14	TRBJ2-3	once	TRBD2	CASSQDLFAWTSGSDTQYF	TGTGCCAGCAGCCAAGATCTATTCGCTTGGACTAGCGGGAGCGATACGCAGTATTTT
TRBV7-9	TRBJ1-1	.	.	CASSAGDGTEAFF	TGTGCCAGCAGCGCAGGGGACGGCACTGAAGCTTTCTTT
TRBV18	TRBJ1-2	.	TRBD1	CASSPDRQINYGYTF	TGTGCCAGCTCACCGGACAGGCAGATAAACTATGGCTACACCTTC
TRBV13	TRBJ2-7	.	TRBD2	CASRVAGRYEQYF	TGTGCCAGCAGGGTAGCGGGGAGATACGAGCAGTACTTC
TRBV9	TRBJ1-2	.	.	CASSVKGDMGFYGYTF	TGTGCCAGCAGCGTAAAGGGGGACATGGGTTTCTATGGCTACACCTTC
TRBV2	TRBJ2-1	.	TRBD2	CASSTGLASNEQFF	TGTGCCAGCAGTACTGGACTAGCCTCGAATGAGCAGTTCTTC
TRBV28	TRBJ2-7	once	.	CASAENRYEQYF	TGTGCCAGCGCGGAGAATAGGTACGAGCAGTACTTC
TRBV7-3	TRBJ1-1	.	.	CASSPGGFKEAFF	TGTGCCAGCAGCCCAGGTGGCTTTAAGGAAGCTTTCTTT
TRBV7-9	TRBJ2-7	.	TRBD2	CASSLNSGGEQYF	TGTGCCAGCAGCTTAAACAGCGGGGGCGAGCAGTACTTC
TRBV4-2	TRBJ1-6	.	.	CASSQDRTLDSPLHF	TGTGCCAGCAGCCAAGATAGAACCTTAGATTCACCCCTCCACTTT
TRBV19	TRBJ1-2	once	.	CASQDRGRFYGYTF	TGTGCCAGCCAAGATAGGGGCAGATTCTATGGCTACACCTTC
TRBV7-2	TRBJ1-2	few	.	CASSPTSGGYTF	TGTGCCAGCAGCCCAACCTCGGGGGGCTACACCTTC
TRBV9	TRBJ1-3	.	TRBD1	CASSGGQGKISGNTIYF	TGTGCCAGCAGCGGCGGACAGGGTAAAATCTCTGGAAACACCATATATTTT
TRBV28	TRBJ1-5	.	.	CASSFPSIQGNQPQHF	TGTGCCAGCAGTTTCCCCTCAATCCAGGGCAATCAGCCCCAGCATTTT
TRBV18	TRBJ2-1	.	.	CASSPPSSYNEQFF	TGTGCCAGCTCACCCCCGAGCTCCTACAATGAGCAGTTCTTC
TRBV13	TRBJ1-2	.	.	CAVRDNYGYTF	TGTGCCGTCCGGGATAACTATGGCTACACCTTC
TRBV20-1	TRBJ1-5	few	.	CSASRGEQPQHF	TGCAGTGCTAGTCGGGGGGAACAGCCCCAGCATTTT
TRBV24-1	TRBJ1-2	.	TRBD1	CATSEPGQIDYTF	TGTGCCACCAGTGAGCCGGGACAGATCGACTACACCTTC
TRBV7-3	TRBJ1-2	.	TRBD1	CASSPGTGQGSGGYTF	TGTGCCAGCAGCCCAGGGACCGGACAGGGGTCGGGTGGCTACACCTTC
TRBV7-6	TRBJ1-6	.	TRBD1	CASSSIGGTGDSPLHF	TGTGCCAGCAGCTCGATAGGGGGGACAGGGGATTCACCCCTCCACTTT
TRBV5-6	TRBJ2-7	.	.	CASSQRTVVVEQYF	TGTGCCAGCAGCCAAAGGACAGTCGTGGTGGAGCAGTACTTC
TRBV10-3	TRBJ2-5	.	.	CAISDPQWTGGETQYF	TGTGCCATCAGTGACCCCCAGTGGACAGGAGGGGAGACCCAGTACTTC
TRBV5-4	TRBJ2-7	.	.	CASKEGGASYEQYF	TGTGCCAGCAAAGAGGGCGGGGCATCCTACGAGCAGTACTTC
TRBV27	TRBJ2-5	.	TRBD1	CASSFWSRTGDLETQYF	TGTGCCAGCAGTTTTTGGTCCCGGACAGGGGATCTTGAGACCCAGTACTTC
TRBV9	TRBJ2-7	once	.	CASSADPAREWYEQYF	TGTGCCAGCAGCGCGGACCCTGCCCGGGAGTGGTACGAGCAGTACTTC
TRBV5-1	TRBJ2-1	.	TRBD2	CASSSTGSSGGRVAAEQFF	TGCGCCAGCAGCTCGACCGGCTCCTCCGGCGGGAGGGTCGCCGCCGAGCAGTTCTTC
TRBV29-1	TRBJ1-2	.	.	CSVEDPSEKNYGYTF	TGCAGCGTTGAAGATCCATCGGAGAAGAACTATGGCTACACCTTC
TRBV9	TRBJ1-6	.	TRBD1	CASSAQGGNSPLHF	TGTGCCAGCAGCGCACAGGGGGGTAATTCACCCCTCCACTTT
TRBV14	TRBJ2-1	.	.	CASSQDPTGYNEQFF	TGTGCCAGCAGCCAAGACCCGACAGGTTACAATGAGCAGTTCTTC
TRBV4-2	TRBJ1-4	.	TRBD1	CASSLAGGSDEKLFF	TGTGCCAGCAGCCTAGCAGGGGGATCGGATGAAAAACTGTTTTTT
TRBV5-1	TRBJ1-5	.	.	CASSIEGGQPQHF	TGCGCCAGCAGCATTGAGGGTGGTCAGCCCCAGCATTTT
TRBV7-9	TRBJ2-5	once	TRBD1	CASSPPTGEGTQYF	TGTGCCAGCAGCCCCCCGACAGGGGAAGGGACCCAGTACTTC
TRBV27	TRBJ1-5	.	TRBD1	CARGTAQRLF	TGTGCCAGGGGGACAGCTCAGCGCCTGTTT
TRBV30	TRBJ2-1	.	.	CAWSVIGNEQFF	TGTGCCTGGAGTGTAATCGGGAATGAGCAGTTCTTC
TRBV28	TRBJ1-3	.	.	CASGGFGNTIYF	TGTGCCAGTGGGGGGTTCGGAAACACCATATATTTT
TRBV6-5	TRBJ2-3	.	.	CASSYRPGTGTDTQYF	TGTGCCAGCAGTTACCGGCCCGGGACTGGGACAGATACGCAGTATTTT
TRBV5-4	TRBJ2-6	.	.	CASSPARVAGANVLTF	TGTGCCAGCAGCCCAGCTCGGGTGGCTGGGGCCAACGTCCTGACTTTC
TRBV6-5	TRBJ1-5	few	TRBD1	CASSYSRGSGPQHF	TGTGCCAGCAGTTACTCCAGGGGGAGTGGGCCCCAGCATTTT
TRBV15	TRBJ2-1	.	TRBD2	CATSRDTSGLPTYNEQFF	TGTGCCACCAGCAGAGATACTAGCGGCTTGCCGACGTACAATGAGCAGTTCTTC
TRBV6-5	TRBJ2-3	.	.	CASSSGPAYTDTQYF	TGTGCCAGCAGTAGCGGGCCCGCCTACACAGATACGCAGTATTTT
TRBV28	TRBJ2-7	.	.	CASTSVGGLSQYF	TGTGCCAGCACCTCGGTCGGCGGACTTAGTCAGTACTTC
TRBV9	TRBJ2-1	.	.	CASSALAENEQFF	TGTGCCAGCAGCGCACTAGCCGAGAATGAGCAGTTCTTC